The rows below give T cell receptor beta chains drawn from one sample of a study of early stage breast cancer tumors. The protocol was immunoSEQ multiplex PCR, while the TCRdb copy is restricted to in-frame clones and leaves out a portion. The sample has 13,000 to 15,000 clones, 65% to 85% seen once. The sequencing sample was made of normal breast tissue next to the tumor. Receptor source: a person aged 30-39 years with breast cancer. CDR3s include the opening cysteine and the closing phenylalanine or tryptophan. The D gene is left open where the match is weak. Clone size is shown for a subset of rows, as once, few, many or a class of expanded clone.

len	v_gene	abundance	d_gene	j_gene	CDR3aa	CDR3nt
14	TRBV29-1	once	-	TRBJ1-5	CSPGAQSSNQPQHF	TGCAGCCCGGGGGCTCAGAGCTCCAATCAGCCCCAGCATTTT
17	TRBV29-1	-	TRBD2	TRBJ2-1	CSTRSSGRLSSYNEQFF	TGCAGCACCCGAAGTAGCGGGAGATTGAGCTCCTACAATGAGCAGTTCTTC
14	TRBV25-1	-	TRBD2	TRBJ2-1	CATSPAGAGNEQFF	TGTGCCACGAGCCCAGCGGGAGCTGGCAATGAGCAGTTCTTC
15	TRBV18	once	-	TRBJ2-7	CASSPLARNSYEQYF	TGTGCCAGCTCACCATTGGCGAGGAACTCCTACGAGCAGTACTTC
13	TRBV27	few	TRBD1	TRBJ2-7	CASGPDRGYEQYF	TGTGCCAGTGGACCGGACAGGGGCTACGAGCAGTACTTC
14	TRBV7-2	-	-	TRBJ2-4	CASSARSLKNIQYF	TGTGCCAGCAGCGCCCGATCCTTAAAAAACATTCAGTACTTC
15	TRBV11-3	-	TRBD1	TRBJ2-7	CASSSLGTGVDEQYF	TGTGCCAGCAGCTCCCTAGGGACAGGGGTCGACGAGCAGTACTTC
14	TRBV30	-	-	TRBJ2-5	CASTTYRVGETQYF	TGTGCCTCCACGACCTACAGGGTGGGGGAGACCCAGTACTTC
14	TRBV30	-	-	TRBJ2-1	CAWSLPQGYNEQFF	TGTGCCTGGAGTTTACCGCAGGGTTACAATGAGCAGTTCTTC
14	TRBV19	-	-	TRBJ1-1	CASRSRRTDTEAFF	TGTGCCAGTCGGAGTCGGAGGACGGACACTGAAGCTTTCTTT
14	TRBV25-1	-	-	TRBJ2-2	CASSEQRDTGELFF	TGTGCCAGCAGTGAGCAGCGGGACACCGGGGAGCTGTTTTTT
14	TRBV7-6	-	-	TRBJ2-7	CASSLRGEVYEQYF	TGTGCCAGCAGCTTGAGGGGGGAAGTCTACGAGCAGTACTTC
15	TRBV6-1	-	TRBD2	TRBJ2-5	CASSVQRGVQETQYF	TGTGCCAGCAGTGTTCAGCGGGGGGTACAGGAGACCCAGTACTTC
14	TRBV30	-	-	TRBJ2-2	CAWNPTSSTGELFF	TGTGCCTGGAACCCTACCTCGAGCACCGGGGAGCTGTTTTTT
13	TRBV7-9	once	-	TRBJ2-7	CASSLGGIYEQYF	TGTGCCAGCAGCCTTGGGGGGATTTACGAGCAGTACTTC
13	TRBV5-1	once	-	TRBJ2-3	CASSFDTTDTQYF	TGCGCCAGCAGCTTCGACACAACAGATACGCAGTATTTT
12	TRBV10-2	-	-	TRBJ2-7	CASSSLTYEQYF	TGCGCCAGCAGTTCCCTAACCTACGAGCAGTACTTC
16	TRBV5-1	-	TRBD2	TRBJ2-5	CASSLGGLADQETQYF	TGCGCCAGCAGCTTGGGGGGACTAGCGGACCAAGAGACCCAGTACTTC
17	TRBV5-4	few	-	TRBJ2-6	CASSPGTSRSGANVLTF	TGTGCCAGCAGCCCAGGGACTTCGCGCTCTGGGGCCAACGTCCTGACTTTC
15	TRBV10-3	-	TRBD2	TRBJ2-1	CAISEVEAGESEQFF	TGTGCCATCAGTGAAGTGGAAGCGGGAGAGAGTGAGCAGTTCTTC
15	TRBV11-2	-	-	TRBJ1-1	CASSPSGPLDTEAFF	TGTGCCAGCAGCCCATCCGGACCCCTGGACACTGAAGCTTTCTTT
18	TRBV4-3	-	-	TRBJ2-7	CASSQGFRVFPTRYEQYF	TGCGCCAGCAGCCAAGGTTTCAGGGTGTTTCCGACGCGCTACGAGCAGTACTTC
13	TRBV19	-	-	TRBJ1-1	CASSIVETAEAFF	TGTGCCAGTAGTATTGTTGAGACCGCAGAAGCTTTCTTT
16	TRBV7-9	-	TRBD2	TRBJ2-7	CASSFVDGRAPHEQYF	TGTGCCAGCAGCTTCGTAGATGGGAGGGCTCCCCACGAGCAGTACTTC
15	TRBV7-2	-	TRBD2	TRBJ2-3	CASRSFAGVVDTQYF	TGTGCCAGCAGGTCTTTCGCGGGAGTCGTAGATACGCAGTATTTT
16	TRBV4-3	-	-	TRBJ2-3	CASSREGATSTDTQYF	TGCGCCAGCAGCCGCGAGGGAGCCACTAGCACAGATACGCAGTATTTT
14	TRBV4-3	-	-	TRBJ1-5	CASSQDEGIWPQHF	TGCGCCAGCAGCCAAGATGAGGGGATTTGGCCCCAGCATTTT
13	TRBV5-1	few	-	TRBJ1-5	CASSPRGFRPQHF	TGCGCCAGCAGCCCCCGGGGGTTCAGGCCCCAGCATTTT
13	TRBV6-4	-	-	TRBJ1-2	CASSDSRGYGYTF	TGTGCCAGCAGTGACTCGAGGGGCTATGGCTACACCTTC
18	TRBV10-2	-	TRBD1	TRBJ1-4	CAATNRDRGDQTWEKLFF	TGCGCCGCTACCAACCGGGACAGGGGGGACCAGACGTGGGAAAAACTGTTTTTT
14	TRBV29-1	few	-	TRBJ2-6	CSARAGSGANVLTF	TGCAGCGCCCGAGCAGGCTCTGGGGCCAACGTCCTGACTTTC
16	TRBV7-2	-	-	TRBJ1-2	CASSPPEGKGRNGYTF	TGTGCCAGCAGCCCCCCGGAGGGGAAGGGGAGAAATGGCTACACCTTC
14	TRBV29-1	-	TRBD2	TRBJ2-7	CSVETGTRDYEQYF	TGCAGCGTGGAAACCGGGACTAGAGATTACGAGCAGTACTTC
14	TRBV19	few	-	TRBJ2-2	CASRDGLNTGELFF	TGTGCCAGTAGAGATGGACTAAACACCGGGGAGCTGTTTTTT
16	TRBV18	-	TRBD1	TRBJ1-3	CATYDGQGARGNTIYF	TGTGCCACCTACGACGGACAGGGTGCTAGGGGAAACACCATATATTTT
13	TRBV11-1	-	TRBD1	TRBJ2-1	CASSIDRAGEQFF	TGTGCCAGCAGCATAGACAGGGCGGGTGAGCAGTTCTTC
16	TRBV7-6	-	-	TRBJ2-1	CASSLISGTNRGEQFF	TGTGCCAGCAGCTTGATCAGCGGAACGAACCGGGGTGAGCAGTTCTTC
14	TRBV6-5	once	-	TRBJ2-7	CASSPLGARAEQYF	TGTGCCAGCAGTCCCCTCGGGGCCCGGGCCGAGCAGTACTTC
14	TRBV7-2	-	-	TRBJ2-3	CASRTRGSTDTQYF	TGTGCCAGCAGGACTCGGGGGAGCACAGATACGCAGTATTTT
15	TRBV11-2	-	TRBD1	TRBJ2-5	CASSPSSTGGETQYF	TGTGCCAGCAGCCCCTCCTCGACAGGGGGGGAGACCCAGTACTTC
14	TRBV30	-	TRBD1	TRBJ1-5	CAWTRTGTYQPQHF	TGTGCCTGGACCAGGACAGGGACTTATCAGCCCCAGCATTTT
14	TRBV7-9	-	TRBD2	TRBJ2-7	CASSPSGSRYEQYF	TGTGCCAGCTCACCTAGCGGGAGTCGGTACGAGCAGTACTTC
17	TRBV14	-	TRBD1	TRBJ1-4	CASSPSRDRVSGEKLFF	TGTGCCAGCAGCCCGTCCCGGGACAGGGTTTCAGGTGAAAAACTGTTTTTT
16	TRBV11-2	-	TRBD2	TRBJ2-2	CASSWGTSVNTGELFF	TGTGCCAGCAGCTGGGGGACTAGCGTTAACACCGGGGAGCTGTTTTTT
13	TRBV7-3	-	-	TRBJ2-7	CASSLSPGYEQYF	TGTGCCAGCAGTCTTTCGCCGGGGTACGAGCAGTACTTC
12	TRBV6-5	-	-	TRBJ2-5	CASSSSTETQYF	TGTGCCAGCAGTTCGTCTACTGAGACCCAGTACTTC
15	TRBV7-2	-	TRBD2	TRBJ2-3	CASSSEGSGTDTQYF	TGTGCCAGCAGCTCCGAGGGTAGCGGGACAGATACGCAGTATTTT
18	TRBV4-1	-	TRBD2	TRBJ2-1	CASSRDLGLAPTYNEQFF	TGCGCCAGCAGCCGAGACCTTGGACTAGCGCCTACCTACAATGAGCAGTTCTTC
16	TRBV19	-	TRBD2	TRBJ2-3	CASSPPRLAGTDTQYF	TGTGCCAGTAGTCCCCCCCGACTAGCCGGCACAGATACGCAGTATTTT
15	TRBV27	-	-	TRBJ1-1	CASSLVRLRYTEAFF	TGTGCCAGCAGTTTAGTACGTCTTAGGTACACTGAAGCTTTCTTT
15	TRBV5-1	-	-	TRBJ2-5	CASSYLGSGQETQYF	TGCGCCAGCAGCTACCTCGGGAGCGGCCAAGAGACCCAGTACTTC
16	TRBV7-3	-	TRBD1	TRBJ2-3	CASSSTGGRTSDTQYF	TGTGCCAGCAGTTCCACAGGGGGCAGGACATCAGATACGCAGTATTTT
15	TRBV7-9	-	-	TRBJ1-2	CASTPGIGSYYGYTF	TGTGCCAGCACCCCCGGGATTGGGAGCTACTATGGCTACACCTTC
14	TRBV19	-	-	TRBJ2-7	CASRNILTSYEQYF	TGTGCCAGTAGGAATATTCTCACCTCCTACGAGCAGTACTTC
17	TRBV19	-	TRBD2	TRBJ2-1	CASSIDLASGSYNEQFF	TGTGCCAGTAGTATAGATCTGGCTAGCGGATCCTACAATGAGCAGTTCTTC
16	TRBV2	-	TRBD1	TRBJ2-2	CASSEWTGPNTGELFF	TGTGCCAGCAGTGAATGGACAGGACCGAACACCGGGGAGCTGTTTTTT
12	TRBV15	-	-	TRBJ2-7	CATSRDTYEQYF	TGTGCCACCAGCAGGGACACTTACGAGCAGTACTTC
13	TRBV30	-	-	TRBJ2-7	CAWTTGGGGEQYF	TGTGCCTGGACAACAGGGGGCGGGGGGGAGCAGTACTTC